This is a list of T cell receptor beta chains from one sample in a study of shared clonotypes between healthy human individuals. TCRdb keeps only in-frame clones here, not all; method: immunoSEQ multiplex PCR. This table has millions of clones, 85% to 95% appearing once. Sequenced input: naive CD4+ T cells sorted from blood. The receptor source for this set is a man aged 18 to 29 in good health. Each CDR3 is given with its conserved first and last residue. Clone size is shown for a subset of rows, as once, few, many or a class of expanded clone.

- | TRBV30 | CAWSTGLAGLQETQYF
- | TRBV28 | CASSRGDTQYF
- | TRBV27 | CASSLSGEAFF
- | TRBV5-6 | CASSLLTVVSYNEQFF
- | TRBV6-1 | CASSDLIVASEKLFF
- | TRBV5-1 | CASSSNRDQAGKLFF
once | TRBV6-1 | CASSVSQNSPLHF
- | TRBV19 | CASAEGLAGKWPYNEQFF
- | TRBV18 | CASSSNTGSNTEAFF
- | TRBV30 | CAWTEGQSGNTIYF
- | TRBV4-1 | CASSQEGSYQETQYF
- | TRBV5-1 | CASSLDAVLNTEAFF
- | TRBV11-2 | CASSLREGRANEQFF
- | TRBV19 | CASSTTQRSSYNEQFF
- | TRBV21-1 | CASSKGHRVSTEAFF
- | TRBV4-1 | CASSLAAGLQETQYF
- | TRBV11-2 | CASSRGQVDGYTF
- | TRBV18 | CASSPYPAGEQFF
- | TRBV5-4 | CASSQNYEQYF
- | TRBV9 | CASSVDTSGETQYF
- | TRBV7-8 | CASSFRDRGTDTQYF
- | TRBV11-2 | CASSLARSGAGTDTQYF
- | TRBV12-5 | CASGKGLAGTYNEQFF
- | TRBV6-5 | CASSYSPSGYGYTF
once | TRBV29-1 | CSVEIVRGDYGYTF
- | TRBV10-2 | CASPMPSDRAYGYTF
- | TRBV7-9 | CASSLGSGNEQFF
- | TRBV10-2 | CASSPREVNEQFF
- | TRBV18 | CASSSGLPGEQGGYGYTF
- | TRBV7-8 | CASSLALGANTEAFF
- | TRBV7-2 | CASSKTGFHEQYF
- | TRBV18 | CASSPRSRIPGQGGYEQYF
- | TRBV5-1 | CASSLEAGSGNTIYF
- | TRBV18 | CASSPGAGTDINGAFF
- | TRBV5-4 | CASSRGGNEKLFF
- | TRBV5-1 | CASSLGGQGNTEAFF
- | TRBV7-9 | CASSLSSLNTEAFF
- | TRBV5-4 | CASSQRQGANYGYTF
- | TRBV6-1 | CASSAGQGESQPQHF
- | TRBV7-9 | CASSPGRTNTEAFF
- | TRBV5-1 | CASGTTSFYGYTF